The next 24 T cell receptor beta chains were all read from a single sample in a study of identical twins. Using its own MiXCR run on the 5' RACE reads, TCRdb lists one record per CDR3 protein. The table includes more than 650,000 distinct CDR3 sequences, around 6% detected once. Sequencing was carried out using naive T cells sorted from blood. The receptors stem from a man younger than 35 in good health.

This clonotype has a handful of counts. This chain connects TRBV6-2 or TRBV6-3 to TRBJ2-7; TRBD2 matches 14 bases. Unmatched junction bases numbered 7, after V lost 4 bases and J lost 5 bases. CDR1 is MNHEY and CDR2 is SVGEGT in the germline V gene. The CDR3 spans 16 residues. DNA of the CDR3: TGTGCCAGCAGTTCCACGACTAGCGGGAGGGCCCACGAGCAGTACTTC. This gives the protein CASSSTTSGRAHEQYF.

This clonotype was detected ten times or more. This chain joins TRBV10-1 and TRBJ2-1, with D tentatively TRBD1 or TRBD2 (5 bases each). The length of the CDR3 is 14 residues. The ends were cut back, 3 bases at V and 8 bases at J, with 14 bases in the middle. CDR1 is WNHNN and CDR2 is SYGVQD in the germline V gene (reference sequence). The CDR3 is CASSDQGRGYEQFF. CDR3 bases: TGCGCCAGCAGTGATCAGGGACGCGGCTATGAGCAGTTCTTC.

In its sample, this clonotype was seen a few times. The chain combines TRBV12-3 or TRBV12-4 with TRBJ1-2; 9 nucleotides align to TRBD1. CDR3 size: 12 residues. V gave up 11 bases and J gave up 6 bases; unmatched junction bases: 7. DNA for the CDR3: TGTGCCCACTGGACAGGGGCTGATGGCTACACCTTC. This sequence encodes CAHWTGADGYTF.

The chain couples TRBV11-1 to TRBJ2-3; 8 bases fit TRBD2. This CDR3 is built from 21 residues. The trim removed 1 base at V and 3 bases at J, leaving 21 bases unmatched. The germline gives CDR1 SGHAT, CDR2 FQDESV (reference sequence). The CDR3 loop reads CASSLGSVFERLAGITDTQYF. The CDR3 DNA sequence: TGTGCCAGCAGCTTAGGCTCCGTTTTCGAAAGGCTAGCGGGTATAACAGATACGCAGTATTTT.

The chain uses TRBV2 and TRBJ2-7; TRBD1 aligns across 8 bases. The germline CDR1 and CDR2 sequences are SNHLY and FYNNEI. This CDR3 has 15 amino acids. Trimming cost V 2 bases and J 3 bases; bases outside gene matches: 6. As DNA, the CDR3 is TGTGCCAGCAGTGAATGGGCAGGGGGCTACTACGAGCAGTACTTC. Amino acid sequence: CASSEWAGGYYEQYF.

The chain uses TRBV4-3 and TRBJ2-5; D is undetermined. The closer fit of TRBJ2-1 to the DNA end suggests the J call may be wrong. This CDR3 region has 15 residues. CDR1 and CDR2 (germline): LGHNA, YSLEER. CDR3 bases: TGCGCCAGCAGCCAGTTTTTGGGGATTCAGGAGACCCAGTTCTTC. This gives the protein CASSQFLGIQETQFF.

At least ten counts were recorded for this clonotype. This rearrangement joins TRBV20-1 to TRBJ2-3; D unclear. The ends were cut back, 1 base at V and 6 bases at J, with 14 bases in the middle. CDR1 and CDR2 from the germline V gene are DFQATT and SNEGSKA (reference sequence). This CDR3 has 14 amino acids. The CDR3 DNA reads TGCAGTGCTAGAGCGGATCCGAGTTGGGATACGCAGTATTTT. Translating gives CSARADPSWDTQYF.

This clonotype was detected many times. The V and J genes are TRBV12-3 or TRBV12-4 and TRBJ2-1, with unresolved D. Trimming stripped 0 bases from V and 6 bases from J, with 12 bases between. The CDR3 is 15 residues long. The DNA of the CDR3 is TGTGCCAGCAGTTTAGCGGGAAGCCCCTCCAATGAGCAGTTCTTC. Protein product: CASSLAGSPSNEQFF.

Written as DNA, the CDR3 is TGTGCCAGCAGCTTAATGGAAATTATGTACAATGAGCAGTTCTTC. Its translation: CASSLMEIMYNEQFF. The gene calls are TRBV7-9 and TRBJ2-1; no clear D gene. Trimming removed 2 bases from V and 4 bases from J, with 12 bases in between. Per the germline V gene, CDR1 is SEHNR and CDR2 is FQNEAQ (reference sequence). The CDR3 runs 15 residues.

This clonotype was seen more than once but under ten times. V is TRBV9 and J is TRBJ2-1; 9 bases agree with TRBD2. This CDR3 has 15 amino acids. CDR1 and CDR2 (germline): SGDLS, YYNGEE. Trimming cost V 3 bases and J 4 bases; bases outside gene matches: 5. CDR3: CASSARLAEYNEQFF. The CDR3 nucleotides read TGTGCCAGCAGCGCAAGACTAGCGGAATACAATGAGCAGTTCTTC.

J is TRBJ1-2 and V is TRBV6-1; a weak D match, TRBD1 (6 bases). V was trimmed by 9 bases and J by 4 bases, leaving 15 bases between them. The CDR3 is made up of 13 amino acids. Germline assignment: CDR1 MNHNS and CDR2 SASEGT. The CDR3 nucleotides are TGTGCCAGTCTCAACAGGGCCCCCTATGGCTACACCTTC. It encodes CASLNRAPYGYTF.

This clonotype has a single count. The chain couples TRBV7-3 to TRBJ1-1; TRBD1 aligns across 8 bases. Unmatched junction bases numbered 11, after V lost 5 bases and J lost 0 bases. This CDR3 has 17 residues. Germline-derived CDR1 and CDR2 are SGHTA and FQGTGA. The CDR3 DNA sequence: TGTGCCAGCAGCCCCGGGACAGGAGCCTTCATGAACACTGAAGCTTTCTTT. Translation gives CASSPGTGAFMNTEAFF.

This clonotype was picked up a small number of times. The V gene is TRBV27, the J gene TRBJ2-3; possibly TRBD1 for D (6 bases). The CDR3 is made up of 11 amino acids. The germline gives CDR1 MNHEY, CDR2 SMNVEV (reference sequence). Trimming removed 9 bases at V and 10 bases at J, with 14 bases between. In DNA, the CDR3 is TGTGCCAGTGGTTTCAAGGGGGCGCAGTATTTT. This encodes CASGFKGAQYF.

CDR3 DNA sequence: TGTGCCAGCAGTTACCAGGACAGGGAATCACCCCTCCACTTT. Translated: CASSYQDRESPLHF. The chain couples TRBV6-5 to TRBJ1-6; 8 nucleotides align to TRBD1. This CDR3 has 14 amino acids. CDR1 is MNHEY and CDR2 is SVGAGI in the germline V gene. V gave up 2 bases and J gave up 10 bases; unmatched junction bases: 4.

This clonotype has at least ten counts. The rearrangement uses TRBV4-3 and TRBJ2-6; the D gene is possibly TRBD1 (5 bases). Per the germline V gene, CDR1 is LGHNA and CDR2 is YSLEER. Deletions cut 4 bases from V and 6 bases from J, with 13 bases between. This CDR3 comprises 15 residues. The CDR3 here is CASSRQQEPANVLTF. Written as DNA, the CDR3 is TGCGCCAGCAGCCGACAACAGGAACCGGCCAACGTCCTGACTTTC.

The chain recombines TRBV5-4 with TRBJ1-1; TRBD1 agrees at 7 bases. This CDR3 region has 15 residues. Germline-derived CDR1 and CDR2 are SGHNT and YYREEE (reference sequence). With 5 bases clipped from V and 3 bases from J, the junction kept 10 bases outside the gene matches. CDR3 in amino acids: CASRLIDRAYTEAFF. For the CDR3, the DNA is TGTGCCAGCAGGTTAATAGACAGGGCCTACACTGAAGCTTTCTTT.

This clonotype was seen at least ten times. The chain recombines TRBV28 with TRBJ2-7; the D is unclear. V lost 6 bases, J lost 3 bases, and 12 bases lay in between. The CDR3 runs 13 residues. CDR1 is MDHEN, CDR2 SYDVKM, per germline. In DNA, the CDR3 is TGTGCCAGCAGGGGTCCCCTGGGCTACGAGCAGTACTTC. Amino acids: CASRGPLGYEQYF.

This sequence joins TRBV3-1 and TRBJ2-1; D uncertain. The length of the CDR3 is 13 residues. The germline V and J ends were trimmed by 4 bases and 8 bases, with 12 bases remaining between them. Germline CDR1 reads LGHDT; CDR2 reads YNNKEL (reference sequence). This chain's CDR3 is CASSRDPPHEQFF. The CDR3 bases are TGTGCCAGCAGCCGAGACCCTCCCCATGAGCAGTTCTTC.

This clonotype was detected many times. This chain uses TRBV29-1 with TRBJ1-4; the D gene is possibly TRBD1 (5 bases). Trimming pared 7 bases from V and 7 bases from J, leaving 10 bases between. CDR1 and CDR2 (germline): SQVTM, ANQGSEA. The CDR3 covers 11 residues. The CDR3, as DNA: TGCAGCGGGGGGAATTTTGAAAAACTGTTTTTT. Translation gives CSGGNFEKLFF.

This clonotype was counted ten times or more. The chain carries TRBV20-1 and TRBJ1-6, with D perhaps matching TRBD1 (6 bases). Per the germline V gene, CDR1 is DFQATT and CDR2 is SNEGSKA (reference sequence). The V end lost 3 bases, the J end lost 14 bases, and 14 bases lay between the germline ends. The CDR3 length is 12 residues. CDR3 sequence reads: CSASIGGLTLHF. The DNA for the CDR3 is TGCAGTGCTAGCATCGGGGGGCTAACCCTCCACTTT.

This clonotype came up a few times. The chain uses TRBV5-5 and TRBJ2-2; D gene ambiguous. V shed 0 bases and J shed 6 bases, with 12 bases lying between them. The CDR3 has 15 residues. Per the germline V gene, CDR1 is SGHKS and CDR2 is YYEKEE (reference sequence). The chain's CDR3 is CASSLVLGRAGELFF. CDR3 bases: TGTGCCAGCAGCTTGGTTCTAGGTCGGGCCGGGGAGCTGTTTTTT.

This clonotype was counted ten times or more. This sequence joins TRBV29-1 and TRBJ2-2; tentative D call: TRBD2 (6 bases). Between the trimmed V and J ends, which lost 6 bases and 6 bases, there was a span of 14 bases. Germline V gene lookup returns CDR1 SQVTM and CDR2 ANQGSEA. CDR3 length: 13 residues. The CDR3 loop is CSVHGRGAGELFF. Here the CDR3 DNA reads TGCAGCGTCCACGGGCGGGGCGCCGGGGAGCTGTTTTTT.

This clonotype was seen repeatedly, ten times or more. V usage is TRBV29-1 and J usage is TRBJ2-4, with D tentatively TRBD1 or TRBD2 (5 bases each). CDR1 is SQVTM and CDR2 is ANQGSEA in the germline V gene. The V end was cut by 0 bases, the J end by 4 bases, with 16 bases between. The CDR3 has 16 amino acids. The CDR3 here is CSVEDWGGKRKNIQYF. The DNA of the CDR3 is TGCAGCGTTGAAGATTGGGGCGGAAAGCGGAAAAACATTCAGTACTTC.

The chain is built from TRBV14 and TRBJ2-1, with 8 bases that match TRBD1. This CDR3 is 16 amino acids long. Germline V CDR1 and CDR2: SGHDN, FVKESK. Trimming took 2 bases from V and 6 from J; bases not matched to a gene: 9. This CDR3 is CASSQNPGGAFNEQFF. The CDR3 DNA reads TGTGCCAGCAGCCAAAACCCAGGGGGCGCATTCAATGAGCAGTTCTTC.